The 7 T cell receptor beta chains below all came from one sample that was sequenced in a study of metastatic and nonmetastatic thyroid tumors. TCRdb recomputed clones from the PCR reads via MiXCR. The table includes around 20,000 clones, 25% to 30% detected once. Thyroid surgery was performed in patients who had received no treatment beforehand. Sequencing input: tumor tissue. These receptors were obtained from a male donor with papillary thyroid cancer or a benign thyroid nodule (not recorded which). Some clones in this sample may be carry-over from other donors' samples.

This clone was counted at least ten times. V usage is TRBV5-4 and J usage is TRBJ2-7; 9 nucleotides align to TRBD2. Germline V CDR1 and CDR2: SGHNT, YYREEE (reference sequence). This CDR3 has 17 amino acids. V lost 0 bases and J lost 1; bases outside the gene matches: 8. CDR3 protein: CASSLGSGGLHSYEQYF. CDR3 DNA sequence: TGTGCCAGCAGCTTGGGTAGCGGGGGCCTCCATTCCTACGAGCAGTACTTC. Full variable domain (remainder filled in from reference TRBV5-4 and TRBJ2-7): ETGVTQSPTHLIKTRGQQVTLRCSSQSGHNTVSWYQQALGQGPQFIFQYYREEENGRGNFPPRFSGLQFPNYSSELNVNALELDDSALYLCASSLGSGGLHSYEQYFGPGTRLTVT.

This clone is labeled medium-sized (0.01 to 0.1%). V is TRBV13 and J is TRBJ2-6; D is uncertain. Trimming removed 6 bases from V and 1 base from J, with 10 bases in between. The CDR3 loop spans 15 amino acids. Germline values: CDR1 PRHDT, CDR2 FYEKMQ (reference sequence). The CDR3 loop is CASRLMGSGANVLTF. As DNA, the CDR3 is TGTGCCAGCAGGCTCATGGGGTCTGGGGCCAACGTCCTGACTTTC.

Worth noting for this clone: Since the CDR3 does not end with the conserved phenylalanine or tryptophan, this likely comes from a read error. V usage is TRBV27 and J usage is TRBJ1-1; possible D gene TRBD1, 6 bases. This CDR3 contains 17 residues. From germline, CDR1 is MNHEY and CDR2 SMNVEV (reference sequence). DNA for the CDR3: TGTGCCAGCAGTTTAGGGAGGGAAGGGGGGATGAACACTGGAGCTTTCTGT. Translation: CASSLGREGGMNTGAFC.

V usage is TRBV6-2 or TRBV6-3 and J usage is TRBJ2-3; 10 nucleotides agree with TRBD2. The CDR3 is 18 amino acids. V dropped 10 bases and J dropped 0; count of bases not matched to a gene: 16. From germline, CDR1 is MNHEY and CDR2 SVGEGT. CDR3 nucleotides: TGTGCCACACGGTCAGAAAGGGTTAGCGGGGGGAGCACAGATACGCAGTATTTT. Translation gives CATRSERVSGGSTDTQYF.

The chain is built from TRBV7-2 and TRBJ2-7, with D perhaps TRBD2 (5 bases). The V and J ends lost 3 bases and 5 bases respectively, with 8 bases between them. Per the germline V gene, CDR1 is SGHTA and CDR2 is FQGNSA. The CDR3 sequence is 12 residues long. The CDR3 DNA reads as TGTGCCAGCAGCTTGTCGGGGAACGAGCAGTACTTC. Its translation: CASSLSGNEQYF.

This clone is medium-sized (0.01 to 0.1%). This rearrangement joins TRBV20-1 to TRBJ2-7, with D maybe TRBD1 (6 bases). The V end lost 2 bases, the J end lost 2 bases, and 10 bases lay between the germline ends. The CDR3 is made up of 13 amino acids. Germline CDR1 DFQATT, CDR2 SNEGSKA (reference sequence). The CDR3 DNA sequence: TGCAGTGCTAGACCGACAGGAACCTACGAGCAGTACTTC. Its translation is CSARPTGTYEQYF.

This clone is medium-sized within its sample. The V call is TRBV10-3, the J call TRBJ2-7; 10 bases line up with TRBD2. CDR3 length: 15 amino acids. V shed 5 bases and J 4 bases; nucleotides not matched to a gene: 8. CDR1 is ENHRY and CDR2 is SYGVKD in the germline V gene. CDR3 nucleotides: TGTGCCATCAGTCTCGGACTAGCGGACACTTACGAGCAGTACTTC. Amino acids: CAISLGLADTYEQYF.